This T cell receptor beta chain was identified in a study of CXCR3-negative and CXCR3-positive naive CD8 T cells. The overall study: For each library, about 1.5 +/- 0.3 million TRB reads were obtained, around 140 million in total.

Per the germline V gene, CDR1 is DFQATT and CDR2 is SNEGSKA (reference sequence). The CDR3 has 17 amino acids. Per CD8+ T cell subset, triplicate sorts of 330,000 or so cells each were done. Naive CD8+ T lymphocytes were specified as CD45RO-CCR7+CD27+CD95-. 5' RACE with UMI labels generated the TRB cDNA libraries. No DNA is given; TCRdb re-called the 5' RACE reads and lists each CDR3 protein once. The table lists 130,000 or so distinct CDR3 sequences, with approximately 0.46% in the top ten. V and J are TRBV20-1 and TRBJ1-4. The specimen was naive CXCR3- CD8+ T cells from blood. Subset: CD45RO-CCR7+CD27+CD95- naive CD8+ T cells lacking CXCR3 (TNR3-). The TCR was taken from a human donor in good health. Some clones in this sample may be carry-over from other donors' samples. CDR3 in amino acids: CSATTWVQSATNEKLFF.